This TCR beta chain appears in the sequencing data of a study of shared clonotypes between healthy human individuals. About the study: There were three CD4 naive, three CD4 memory, two CD8 naive and one CD8 memory plates per donor. Study observations and caveats: It was anticipated that sequencing depth would influence how many clonotypes donors shared.

V shed 2 bases, J shed 4 bases, and the junction held 4 bases outside the gene matches. The CDR3 extends over 14 amino acids. Per the germline V gene, CDR1 is MNHEY and CDR2 is SVGAGI. To note about this clone: Its matching antigen is unknown.

TCRdb's copy holds only in-frame clones and misses some; the assay was immunoSEQ multiplex PCR. The sample records about 1.5 million clones, more than 95% being singletons. Sequenced input: naive CD4+ T cells sorted from blood. Subset here: CD45RA+ positively selected. The TCR was taken from a man in his thirties or forties in good health. The genes are TRBV6-5 and TRBJ2-7; 8 bases fit TRBD2. The CDR3 here is CASSYTREVYEQYF. The DNA of the CDR3 is TGTGCCAGCAGTTACACGCGGGAGGTGTACGAGCAGTACTTC.